This passage covers 4 T cell receptor beta chains from one sample sequenced in a study of chronic HIV infection and antiretroviral therapy. TCRdb fed the 5' RACE reads into MiXCR, producing one record per CDR3 protein. The table lists approximately 30,000 distinct CDR3 sequences, more than 7.5% of them singletons. The sample taken for sequencing was peripheral blood. The receptors come from an adult who had HIV and had not received antiretroviral therapy, or was an uninfected healthy control (not recorded which).

This clonotype was observed many times. The rearrangement joins TRBV20-1 to TRBJ1-2; D is uncertain. The V and J ends lost 1 base and 0 bases respectively, with 21 bases between them. CDR3 length equals 18 residues. Germline lookup yields CDR1 DFQATT and CDR2 SNEGSKA (reference sequence). The CDR3 bases are TGCAGTGCTAGAGCCATCTCAGGCGACCAACTCTCTAACTATGGCTACACCTTC. Its protein is CSARAISGDQLSNYGYTF.

V is TRBV9 and J is TRBJ2-1, with 8 bases that match TRBD1. CDR1 is SGDLS, CDR2 YYNGEE, per germline. The CDR3 has 16 residues. The trim removed 2 bases at V and 5 bases at J, leaving 9 bases unmatched. The CDR3 sequence is CASSVTGTGGNNEQFF. The DNA for the CDR3 is TGTGCCAGCAGCGTCACCGGGACAGGAGGCAACAATGAGCAGTTCTTC.

A few counts support this clonotype. V and J are TRBV9 and TRBJ1-1; the D is unclear. V lost 2 bases to trimming and J lost 0 bases, with 11 bases between them. The germline CDR1 and CDR2 sequences are SGDLS and YYNGEE. This CDR3 has 15 residues. CDR3 region: CASSVANQMNTEAFF. CDR3 coding DNA: TGTGCCAGCAGCGTGGCCAACCAGATGAACACTGAAGCTTTCTTT.

This clonotype came up many times. The DNA of the CDR3 is TGTGCCAGCAGCTCCCCCCATGAGGAAAACTACGAGCAGTACTTC. Protein product: CASSSPHEENYEQYF. The chain has TRBV5-6 and TRBJ2-7; D gene unclear. V shed 3 bases and J shed 3 bases, with 16 bases lying between them. CDR1 and CDR2 (germline): SGHDT, YYEEEE. This CDR3 has 15 residues.